This T cell receptor beta chain derives from a study of Ad26.COV2.S vaccination and SARS-CoV-2 variants. The CDR3 extends over 15 amino acids. The junction had 10 bases not matched to a gene; V was cut back by 5 bases and J by 7 bases. Germline V gene lookup returns CDR1 SGHVS and CDR2 FNYEAQ. Noted treatment: over 15 received Ad26.COV2.S at low or high dose, single or two shots; five or six received placebo; per-sample allocation not given. Day 63 after the first vaccine or placebo injection was the time point for sampling. It was an adult aged 18-55 years in Boston who was the donor. The administered vaccine (an Ad26 vector) expressed Wuhan-strain SARS-CoV-2 spike. This clone was recorded only once. Data came from immunoSEQ multiplex PCR; TCRdb stores just in-frame clones and leaves some out. The table records 300,000 to 400,000 clones, around 89% of them present only once.

This TCR was sampled from a person between 18 and 65 years old who received the Ad26.COV2.S COVID-19 vaccine or a placebo. The sample in question was peripheral blood, obtained in a trial of Ad26.COV2.S vaccine versus placebo. The chain carries TRBV7-6 and TRBJ1-4, with 7 positions matching TRBD1. CDR3 region: CASSSVQGESEKLFF. DNA for the CDR3: TGTGCCAGCAGCAGCGTTCAGGGGGAAAGTGAAAAACTGTTTTTT.